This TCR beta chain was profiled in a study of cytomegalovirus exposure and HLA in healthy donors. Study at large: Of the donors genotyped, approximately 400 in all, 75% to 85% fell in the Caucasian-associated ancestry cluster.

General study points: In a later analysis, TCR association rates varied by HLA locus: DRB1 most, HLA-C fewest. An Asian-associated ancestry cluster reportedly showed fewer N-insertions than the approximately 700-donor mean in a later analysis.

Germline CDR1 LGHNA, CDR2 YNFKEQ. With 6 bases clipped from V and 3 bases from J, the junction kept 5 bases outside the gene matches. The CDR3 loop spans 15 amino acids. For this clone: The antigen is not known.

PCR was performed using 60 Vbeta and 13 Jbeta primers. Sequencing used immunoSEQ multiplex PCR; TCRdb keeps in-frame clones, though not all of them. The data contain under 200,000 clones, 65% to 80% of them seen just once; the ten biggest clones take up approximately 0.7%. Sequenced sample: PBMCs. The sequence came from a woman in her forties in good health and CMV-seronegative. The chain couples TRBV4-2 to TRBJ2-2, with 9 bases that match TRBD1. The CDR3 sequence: CASSGTGWDTGELFF. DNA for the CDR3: TGTGCCAGCAGTGGGACAGGGTGGGACACCGGGGAGCTGTTTTTT.